A selection of T cell receptor beta chains follows, all from one sample in a study of tissue T cells after allogeneic stem cell transplantation. Generated by immunoSEQ multiplex PCR, the TCRdb table keeps only in-frame clones and is missing some. The table includes about 26,000 clones, about 90% detected once. Sequences were derived from blood, sampled before transplantation. Receptors originate from a male donor older than 55 who later had graft-versus-host disease after an allogeneic stem cell transplant. Both conserved end residues are part of each CDR3. The order of the fields is V gene, clone size, J gene, CDR3 protein. Only part of the rows carry a size: once, few, many, or a class if the clone is expanded.

V: TRBV6-5; size: -; J: TRBJ2-3; CDR3: CASSWDKITDTQYF
V: TRBV27; size: -; J: TRBJ1-1; CDR3: CASSLQGLVNTEAFF
V: TRBV19; size: -; J: TRBJ2-4; CDR3: CASSILGRAKNIQYF
V: TRBV3-1/TRBV3-2; size: -; J: TRBJ2-3; CDR3: CASSNGGFTDTQYF
V: TRBV7-3; size: -; J: TRBJ2-3; CDR3: CASSLTRDGDTQYF
V: TRBV5-1; size: -; J: TRBJ1-1; CDR3: CASSLFAGTNTEAFF
V: TRBV29-1; size: few; J: TRBJ1-4; CDR3: CSVARQGDEKLFF
V: TRBV30; size: -; J: TRBJ1-4; CDR3: CAWGGRGQGTNEKLFF
V: TRBV7-9; size: -; J: TRBJ2-7; CDR3: CASTLTGDAGEQYF
V: TRBV6-6; size: -; J: TRBJ2-7; CDR3: CASSYGGRYEQYF
V: TRBV19; size: -; J: TRBJ2-7; CDR3: CASSNTGTGEQYF
V: TRBV5-6; size: -; J: TRBJ1-3; CDR3: CASSLGRSSGNTIYF
V: TRBV24-1; size: -; J: TRBJ2-7; CDR3: CATSEPSGKGLPEQYF
V: TRBV6-5; size: -; J: TRBJ1-2; CDR3: CASSPQGFGNYGYTF
V: TRBV6-1; size: -; J: TRBJ2-2; CDR3: CASSEAALGTPGELFF
V: TRBV14; size: -; J: TRBJ1-3; CDR3: CASSQVPGNTIYF
V: TRBV5-6; size: -; J: TRBJ1-5; CDR3: CASSFAGGSGSQHF
V: TRBV11-2; size: -; J: TRBJ2-1; CDR3: CASSPLRGRNNEQFF
V: TRBV5-1; size: -; J: TRBJ1-4; CDR3: CASSPTGKGEKLFF
V: TRBV6-5; size: -; J: TRBJ1-2; CDR3: CASSSKLQGAEGYTF
V: TRBV7-2; size: -; J: TRBJ2-2; CDR3: CASSERWQVGELFF
V: TRBV7-6; size: -; J: TRBJ1-2; CDR3: CASSSAFQGGGYGYTF
V: TRBV18; size: few; J: TRBJ2-7; CDR3: CASSPIQTFYEQYF
V: TRBV29-1; size: -; J: TRBJ2-1; CDR3: CSVGQTGRSSYNEQFF
V: TRBV5-6; size: -; J: TRBJ2-2; CDR3: CASSFLRGQTGELFF
V: TRBV5-4; size: -; J: TRBJ2-5; CDR3: CASSLAGGRETQYF
V: TRBV5-4; size: -; J: TRBJ2-7; CDR3: CASGRDRVYEQYF
V: TRBV11-3; size: -; J: TRBJ2-1; CDR3: CASSLGLGPSYNEQFF
V: TRBV4-1; size: -; J: TRBJ2-5; CDR3: CASSQVFGTQYF
V: TRBV3-1/TRBV3-2; size: -; J: TRBJ2-3; CDR3: CASSYRGGVKFGDTQYF
V: TRBV7-9; size: -; J: TRBJ2-1; CDR3: CASTSVREQFF
V: TRBV5-3; size: -; J: TRBJ2-7; CDR3: CARSFRTSSHEQYF
V: TRBV3-1/TRBV3-2; size: -; J: TRBJ1-1; CDR3: CASSQGGLSTEAFF
V: TRBV7-6; size: -; J: TRBJ2-1; CDR3: CARPDSTYNEQFF
V: TRBV5-1; size: -; J: TRBJ1-1; CDR3: CASSRDIDTEAFF
V: TRBV28; size: -; J: TRBJ1-5; CDR3: CASSLIGSKPQHF
V: TRBV19; size: -; J: TRBJ2-1; CDR3: CASRTGGIEQFF
V: TRBV5-1; size: -; J: TRBJ1-3; CDR3: CASSLWTGSGNTIYF
V: TRBV27; size: -; J: TRBJ2-7; CDR3: CASSLAGATYEQYF
V: TRBV4-1; size: -; J: TRBJ2-1; CDR3: CASSQVPSYEQFF
V: TRBV29-1; size: -; J: TRBJ1-2; CDR3: CSVDSGYTF
V: TRBV5-1; size: -; J: TRBJ2-2; CDR3: CASSLGARGTGELFF
V: TRBV7-9; size: -; J: TRBJ2-5; CDR3: CASSLGGTRGQETQYF
V: TRBV5-4; size: once; J: TRBJ1-1; CDR3: CASSFGLGADTEAFF
V: TRBV5-4; size: -; J: TRBJ2-5; CDR3: CASSRQGYRRETQYF
V: TRBV11-3; size: -; J: TRBJ2-5; CDR3: CASSSGLASGIETQYF
V: TRBV12-3/TRBV12-4; size: -; J: TRBJ1-5; CDR3: CASSLLENQPQHF
V: TRBV3-1/TRBV3-2; size: once; J: TRBJ2-1; CDR3: CASTSTRGNSYNEQFF
V: TRBV12-3/TRBV12-4; size: -; J: TRBJ2-7; CDR3: CASTYSRRYEQYF
V: TRBV29-1; size: -; J: TRBJ2-2; CDR3: CSLTEGGTGELFF
V: TRBV7-9; size: -; J: TRBJ1-6; CDR3: CASRPRHDSSYNSPLHF